The 10 T cell receptor beta chains below come from one sample, sequenced in a study of blood T cell repertoires in COVID-19. Sequenced by immunoSEQ multiplex PCR; TCRdb stores in-frame clones only, minus some. The sample contains approximately 200,000 clones, more than 75% of which appear only once. The material sequenced was peripheral blood. These receptors were obtained from a woman in her forties with COVID-19, enrolled during active disease.

This clone was found once. The rearrangement joins TRBV9 to TRBJ1-3; D perhaps matches TRBD1 (6 bases). The CDR3 extends over 16 amino acids. With 4 bases removed from V and 4 bases from J, the gap between germline ends came to 18 bases. The germline V gene encodes CDR1 SGDLS and CDR2 YYNGEE. The chain's CDR3 is CASSPHGTKGGNTIYF. Written as DNA, the CDR3 is TGTGCCAGCAGCCCCCACGGGACAAAGGGAGGAAACACCATATATTTT.

The chain recombines TRBV14 with TRBJ2-5; tentatively, D is TRBD2 (6 bases). V was pared by 1 base and J by 5 bases, with 14 bases between. The germline V gene has CDR1 SGHDN and CDR2 FVKESK. This CDR3 spans 15 amino acids. CDR3 nucleotides: TGTGCCAGCAGCCAAGGCGGGACCCGGTCGGAGACCCAGTACTTC. It encodes CASSQGGTRSETQYF.

This clone was detected only once. The chain employs TRBV5-6 and TRBJ1-5, with 9 bases fitting TRBD1. The length of the CDR3 is 15 residues. Germline V gene sequence: CDR1 SGHDT, CDR2 YYEEEE. Losses at the gene ends were 0 bases for V and 6 bases for J; bases not matched to a gene: 4. The CDR3 nucleotides read TGTGCCAGCAGCTTGGGGGACAGGGACACTCAGCCCCAGCATTTT. It yields the protein CASSLGDRDTQPQHF.

The chain combines TRBV7-8 with TRBJ2-7; D perhaps matches TRBD2 (5 bases). From germline, CDR1 is SGHVS and CDR2 FQNEAQ. V was trimmed by 8 bases and J by 3 bases, leaving 11 bases between them. The CDR3 consists of 12 residues. CDR3 residues: CASGPGVYEQYF. CDR3 DNA sequence: TGTGCCAGCGGCCCCGGGGTCTACGAGCAGTACTTC.

This sequence joins TRBV12-3 or TRBV12-4 and TRBJ1-2; 7 positions agree with TRBD1. This CDR3 is 13 amino acids long. The J segment lost 4 bases and the V segment lost 6 bases, leaving 5 bases of the junction unmatched. CDR3 sequence (DNA): TGTGCCAGCAGCCAGACAGGGATCTATGGCTACACCTTC. It is translated as CASSQTGIYGYTF.

This sequence joins TRBV10-3 and TRBJ1-1, with 7 bases matching TRBD1. Germline values: CDR1 ENHRY, CDR2 SYGVKD. CDR3 length: 14 amino acids. Trimming cost V 10 bases and J 0 bases; bases outside gene matches: 8. The CDR3 is CANSETGMNTEAFF. The CDR3 nucleotides read TGTGCCAACAGCGAGACAGGGATGAACACTGAAGCTTTCTTT.

The chain has TRBV6-6 and TRBJ2-7; 9 bases align to TRBD1. CDR1 is MNHNY, CDR2 SVGAGI, per germline (reference sequence). Trimming took 6 bases from V and 5 from J; bases not matched to a gene: 11. The CDR3 length is 15 residues. CDR3 residues: CASRGVGQGKDEQYF. The DNA for the CDR3 is TGTGCCAGCAGAGGGGTTGGACAGGGGAAGGACGAGCAGTACTTC.

This chain links TRBV4-2 with TRBJ1-4; 10 bases are shared with TRBD1. The ends lost 2 bases at V and 6 bases at J; junction bases unmatched: 3. Germline loops: CDR1 LGHNA, CDR2 YNFKEQ. This CDR3 comprises 15 residues. The CDR3 loop reads CASSQTGTGDEKLFF. DNA for the CDR3: TGTGCCAGCAGCCAAACCGGGACAGGGGATGAAAAACTGTTTTTT.

The chain employs TRBV6-5 and TRBJ1-2; unclear D gene. V dropped 4 bases and J dropped 1 base, with 4 bases sitting between them. Germline V gives CDR1 MNHEY, CDR2 SVGAGI. This CDR3 region has 12 residues. This chain's CDR3 is CASSSNNYGYTF. The CDR3 DNA reads TGTGCCAGCAGTTCTAATAACTATGGCTACACCTTC.

The rearrangement joins TRBV4-2 to TRBJ1-6, with D possibly being TRBD1 (6 bases). Trimming cost V 4 bases and J 8 bases, with 15 bases left between them. The CDR3 covers 15 residues. CDR1 is LGHNA and CDR2 is YNFKEQ in the germline V gene. In nucleotides, the CDR3 is TGTGCCAGCAGCCTCCGAAGGGGGACATATTCACCCCTCCACTTT. This gives the protein CASSLRRGTYSPLHF.